These 25 T cell receptor beta chains came from one sample sequenced in a study of post-analysis software for immune sequencing data. Unique molecular identifiers were carried by the TCR beta cDNA libraries. One entry per CDR3 protein results from TCRdb running MiXCR on the PCR reads. The data show 400,000 to 500,000 distinct CDR3 sequences, 30% to 45% seen once. The study, taken as a whole, reports: Compared with controls, patients had more of about 5 TRBV segments, including TRBV5-6, TRBV5-1 and TRBV20-1.

Antigens for these TCRs are unknown. Source material: blood. These receptors all stem from a girl between 2 and 10 years old with multiple sclerosis.

The chain is built from TRBV20-1 and TRBJ2-6; either TRBD1 or TRBD2 may fit D (6 bases each). Looked up from germline, CDR1 is DFQATT and CDR2 is SNEGSKA (reference sequence). This CDR3 comprises 15 residues. With 0 bases removed from V and 4 bases from J, the gap between germline ends came to 10 bases. CDR3 protein: CSARDTGAGANVLTF. The CDR3 nucleotides read TGCAGTGCTAGAGATACGGGGGCCGGGGCCAACGTCCTGACTTTC.

There are a few counts of this clonotype. V gene TRBV7-2 combines with J gene TRBJ2-4; D is tentatively TRBD1 or TRBD2 (5 bases each). The end of the DNA fits TRBJ2-5 better, so the J call may be wrong. The CDR3 is made up of 18 amino acids. Germline V gene lookup returns CDR1 SGHTA and CDR2 FQGNSA. The CDR3 spells CASSFRGQGATLQETQYF. CDR3 sequence (DNA): TGTGCCAGCAGTTTTAGAGGGCAGGGAGCAACGTTGCAAGAGACCCAGTACTTC.

The V gene is TRBV20-1, the J gene TRBJ2-7; a weak D match, TRBD2 (6 bases). Germline lookup yields CDR1 DFQATT and CDR2 SNEGSKA (reference sequence). The V gene lost 1 base and the J gene lost 6 bases, with 16 bases spanning the gap. The CDR3 covers 14 residues. CDR3 protein: CSARVPGTPSEQYF. CDR3 in DNA: TGCAGTGCTAGAGTTCCCGGGACTCCCTCCGAGCAGTACTTC.

This clonotype was seen a few times. CDR3 bases: TGTGCCCGGGAATGGTCGGTAAAGGAGTACGAGCAGTACTTC. It yields the protein CAREWSVKEYEQYF. The V call is TRBV7-3, the J call TRBJ2-7; tentatively, D is TRBD2 (5 bases). Trimming removed 11 bases at V and 4 bases at J, with 21 bases between. Germline assignment: CDR1 SGHTA and CDR2 FQGTGA. The CDR3 has 14 residues.

This clonotype appeared a few times. This chain links TRBV24-1 with TRBJ1-1; maybe TRBD1 (5 bases). V lost 2 bases, J lost 1 base, and 19 bases lay in between. CDR1 is KGHDR, CDR2 SFDVKD, per germline. The CDR3 covers 18 residues. CDR3 coding DNA: TGTGCCACCAGTGATTCTGCTAACTCGGGGGGTACGAACACTGAAGCTTTCTTT. Translated: CATSDSANSGGTNTEAFF.

This rearrangement joins TRBV20-1 to TRBJ1-1; TRBD1 might be the D (5 bases). This CDR3 spans 13 amino acids. Germline V gene sequence: CDR1 DFQATT, CDR2 SNEGSKA (reference sequence). V was pared by 5 bases and J by 3 bases, with 13 bases between. CDR3 bases: TGCAGTGCTCCCGTTAGGGGTGACACTGAAGCTTTCTTT. Its translation is CSAPVRGDTEAFF.

The genes are TRBV13 and TRBJ2-7; TRBD1 matches 7 bases. The J call may be mistaken, given a closer DNA end match to TRBJ2-5. This CDR3 comprises 15 residues. CDR1 and CDR2 from the germline V gene are PRHDT and FYEKMQ (reference sequence). CDR3: CASSPSSRGRETQYF. CDR3 coding DNA: TGTGCCAGCAGCCCATCCTCGAGGGGGCGCGAGACCCAGTACTTC.

The chain joins TRBV15 to TRBJ1-2; 8 bases fit TRBD1. Germline lookup yields CDR1 LNHNV and CDR2 YYDKDF (reference sequence). This CDR3 region has 13 residues. Germline trimming cut 6 bases from V and 5 bases from J; bases unmatched to any gene: 5. The CDR3 sequence: CATRMTGAYGYTF. The CDR3 bases are TGTGCCACCAGGATGACAGGGGCGTATGGCTACACCTTC.

The chain has TRBV29-1 and TRBJ1-2, with 7 bases fitting TRBD1. J lost 3 bases, V lost 6 bases, and 10 bases had no gene match. Germline V gives CDR1 SQVTM, CDR2 ANQGSEA. This CDR3 is built from 14 residues. CDR3 in amino acids: CSVEPMQGDYGYTF. The CDR3 bases are TGCAGCGTCGAACCCATGCAGGGGGACTATGGCTACACCTTC.

This chain joins TRBV9 and TRBJ1-4; D not resolved. The CDR3 extends over 19 amino acids. Germline V gene sequence: CDR1 SGDLS, CDR2 YYNGEE. Trimming left V 0 bases short and J 0 bases short, with 18 bases between. CDR3 amino acids: CASSVASEDYSATNEKLFF. The DNA for the CDR3 is TGTGCCAGCAGCGTAGCTTCCGAAGACTATTCCGCAACTAATGAAAAACTGTTTTTT.

The chain employs TRBV18 and TRBJ1-2; 9 nucleotides align to TRBD1. V was clipped by 2 bases and J by 4 bases; unmatched bases: 5. CDR1 and CDR2 (germline): KGHSH, LQKENI. This CDR3 contains 15 residues. In DNA, the CDR3 is TGTGCCAGCTCACCAAGGGGACAGGGAACCTATGGCTACACCTTC. Translation: CASSPRGQGTYGYTF. Full variable domain (remainder filled in from reference TRBV18 and TRBJ1-2): NAGVMQNPRHLVRRRGQEARLRCSPMKGHSHVYWYRQLPEEGLKFMVYLQKENIIDESGMPKERFSAEFPKEGPSILRIQQVVRGDSAAYFCASSPRGQGTYGYTFGSGTRLTVV.

The chain joins TRBV9 to TRBJ1-2, with a weak D call TRBD1 (6 bases). Germline V gene data show CDR1 as SGDLS and CDR2 as YYNGEE. Trimming stripped 3 bases from V and 6 bases from J, with 12 bases between. The CDR3 runs 13 residues. DNA of the CDR3: TGTGCCAGCAGCGCTGGGACAAGCGATGGCTACACCTTC. Translation gives CASSAGTSDGYTF.

A few counts support this clonotype. The chain uses TRBV28 and TRBJ2-1, with TRBD2 matching 8 bases. This CDR3 has 14 amino acids. CDR1 MDHEN and CDR2 SYDVKM come from the germline V gene. After removal of 7 bases from V and 5 bases from J, the junction contained 7 bases not matched to a gene. The CDR3 coding sequence is TGTGCCAGCACGAGCGGGAGTCTCGACAATGAGCAGTTCTTC. It specifies CASTSGSLDNEQFF.

This clonotype was counted a few times. This sequence joins TRBV20-1 and TRBJ2-1, with 10 positions matching TRBD2. Germline values: CDR1 DFQATT, CDR2 SNEGSKA (reference sequence). The CDR3 sequence is 14 residues long. V lost 2 bases, J lost 12 bases, and 10 bases stayed unmatched. CDR3 DNA sequence: TGCAGTGCTAGAAGAGCTAGCGGGGGCTGGGGGCAGTTCTTC. Translation gives CSARRASGGWGQFF.

The chain joins TRBV6-2 or TRBV6-3 to TRBJ2-5; 8 bases are a match to TRBD1. The CDR3 has 14 residues. J lost 11 bases, V lost 6 bases, and 14 bases had no gene match. Germline loops: CDR1 MNHEY, CDR2 SVGEGT. This CDR3 reads CASSFGQGLDEQYF. The CDR3 DNA is TGTGCCAGCAGCTTCGGACAGGGCTTGGATGAGCAGTACTTC.

The sample holds a few counts of this clonotype. The chain joins TRBV20-1 to TRBJ2-1; 10 bases are a match to TRBD2. V dropped 6 bases and J dropped 7; count of bases not matched to a gene: 12. The CDR3 runs to 15 residues. Germline V CDR1 and CDR2: DFQATT, SNEGSKA (reference sequence). The CDR3 protein is CSAYYASGSPNEQFF. CDR3 in DNA: TGCAGTGCCTACTATGCTAGCGGGAGTCCGAATGAGCAGTTCTTC.

The chain joins TRBV29-1 to TRBJ2-4, with 12 bases aligning to TRBD1. There are 14 residues in the CDR3. CDR1 is SQVTM, CDR2 ANQGSEA, per germline. The junction had 9 bases not matched to a gene; V was cut back by 4 bases and J by 11 bases. This CDR3 is CSVAPGGQGALQYF. The CDR3 nucleotides are TGCAGCGTTGCTCCGGGGGGACAGGGGGCCCTTCAGTACTTC. The entire variable domain, with the rest obtained from reference TRBV29-1 and TRBJ2-4, is as follows: SAVISQKPSRDICQRGTSLTIQCQVDSQVTMMFWYRQQPGQSLTLIATANQGSEATYESGFVIDKFPISRPNLTFSTLTVSNMSPEDSSIYLCSVAPGGQGALQYFGAGTRLSVL.

The rearrangement uses TRBV11-2 and TRBJ2-3; unclear D gene. Between the trimmed V and J ends, which lost 5 bases and 3 bases, there was a span of 9 bases. This CDR3 contains 13 residues. Germline assignment: CDR1 SGHAT and CDR2 FQNNGV. CDR3 nucleotide sequence: TGTGCCAGCAGCCCCGGTCGGACAGATACGCAGTATTTT. It encodes CASSPGRTDTQYF.

This clonotype turned up a few times. CDR3: CASSLNSGGVEQYF. For the CDR3, the DNA is TGCGCCAGCAGCTTGAACAGCGGGGGGGTTGAGCAGTACTTC. V is TRBV5-1 and J is TRBJ2-7, with 10 bases identical to TRBD2. The CDR3 spans 14 residues. With 1 base clipped from V and 7 bases from J, the junction kept 5 bases outside the gene matches. Per the germline V gene, CDR1 is SGHRS and CDR2 is YFSETQ.

The CDR3 DNA reads as TGTGCCAGCAGCCCAAGGAGACAGGGTTTGAATGAGCAGTTCTTC. It encodes CASSPRRQGLNEQFF. The chain couples TRBV7-9 to TRBJ2-1; 7 bases map to TRBD1. V shed 5 bases and J 7 bases; nucleotides not matched to a gene: 11. Germline-derived CDR1 and CDR2 are SEHNR and FQNEAQ (reference sequence). CDR3 length equals 15 residues.

V and J are TRBV6-2 or TRBV6-3 and TRBJ2-3; possibly TRBD2 for D (5 bases). The CDR3 is 14 residues long. The germline CDR1 and CDR2 sequences are MNHEY and SVGEGT. The V end lost 7 bases, the J end lost 0 bases, and 11 bases lay between the germline ends. The CDR3 here is CASTPSGSTDTQYF. The CDR3 bases are TGTGCCAGCACCCCAAGCGGAAGCACAGATACGCAGTATTTT.

This clonotype was seen more than once but under ten times. This chain uses TRBV29-1 with TRBJ2-1, with TRBD2 matching over 9 bases. Germline V gives CDR1 SQVTM, CDR2 ANQGSEA. Germline trimming cut 7 bases from V and 7 bases from J; bases unmatched to any gene: 20. The CDR3 is 17 residues long. The CDR3 bases are TGCAGCGCTCCCTCCCGGCTAGCGGGAATGGGTTGGAATGAGCAGTTCTTC. Its translation: CSAPSRLAGMGWNEQFF.

This clonotype was counted at least ten times. The chain carries TRBV24-1 and TRBJ2-7; a weak D match, TRBD1 (5 bases). The germline V gene encodes CDR1 KGHDR and CDR2 SFDVKD. The CDR3 is made up of 16 amino acids. Trimming shortened V by 8 bases and J by 2 bases, and 21 bases separated the two germline ends. The CDR3 DNA is TGTGCCACCAATGGGGCCCAGCGACCGCCCCCCTACGAGCAGTACTTC. It encodes CATNGAQRPPPYEQYF.

This clonotype appeared a few times. J is TRBJ2-7 and V is TRBV15; TRBD1 agrees at 8 bases. Looked up from germline, CDR1 is LNHNV and CDR2 is YYDKDF (reference sequence). Trimming cost V 4 bases and J 0 bases; bases outside gene matches: 8. CDR3 length: 16 amino acids. The CDR3 region is CATSTPRTGSSYEQYF. CDR3 coding DNA: TGTGCCACCAGCACACCCCGGACAGGGTCCTCCTACGAGCAGTACTTC.

The chain recombines TRBV20-1 with TRBJ2-7; 10 bases agree with TRBD2. The J segment lost 6 bases and the V segment lost 5 bases, leaving 13 bases of the junction unmatched. The CDR3 covers 15 residues. The germline V gene encodes CDR1 DFQATT and CDR2 SNEGSKA (reference sequence). As DNA, the CDR3 is TGCAGTGCTGACCCAACCACTAGCGGGAATGGCGAGCAGTACTTC. This translates into CSADPTTSGNGEQYF.